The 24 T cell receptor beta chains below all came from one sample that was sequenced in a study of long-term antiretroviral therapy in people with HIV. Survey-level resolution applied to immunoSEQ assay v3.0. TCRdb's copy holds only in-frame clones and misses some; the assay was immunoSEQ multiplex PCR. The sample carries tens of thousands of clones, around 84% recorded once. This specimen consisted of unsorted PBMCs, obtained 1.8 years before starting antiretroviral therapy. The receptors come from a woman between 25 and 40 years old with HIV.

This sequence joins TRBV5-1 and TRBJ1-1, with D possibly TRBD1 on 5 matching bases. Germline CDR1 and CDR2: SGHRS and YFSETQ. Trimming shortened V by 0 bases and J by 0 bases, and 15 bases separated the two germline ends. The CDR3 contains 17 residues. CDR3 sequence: CASSLGGGGLMNTEAFF. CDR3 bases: TGCGCCAGCAGCTTGGGGGGGGGTGGTCTGATGAACACTGAAGCTTTCTTT.

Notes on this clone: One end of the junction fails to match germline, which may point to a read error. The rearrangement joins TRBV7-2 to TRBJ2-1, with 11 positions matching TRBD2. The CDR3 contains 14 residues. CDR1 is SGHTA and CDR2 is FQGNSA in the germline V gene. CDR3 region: CASSIAGGYNEQFF. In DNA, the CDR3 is TGTGCCAGCAGCATAGCGGGGGGGTACAATGAGCAGTTCTTC.

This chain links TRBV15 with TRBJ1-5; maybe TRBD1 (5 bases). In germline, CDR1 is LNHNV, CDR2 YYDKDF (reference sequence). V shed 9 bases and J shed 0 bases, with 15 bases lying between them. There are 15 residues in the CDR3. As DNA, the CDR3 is TGTGCCACAAGCCTGATGGGGCTTAGCAATCAGCCCCAGCATTTT. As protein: CATSLMGLSNQPQHF. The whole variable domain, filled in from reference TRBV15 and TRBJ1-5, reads DAMVIQNPRYQVTQFGKPVTLSCSQTLNHNVMYWYQQKSSQAPKLLFHYYDKDFNNEADTPDNFQSRRPNTSFCFLDIRSPGLGDTAMYLCATSLMGLSNQPQHFGDGTRLSIL.

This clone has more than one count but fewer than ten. The CDR3 reads CASSLSGASTDTQYF. In nucleotides, the CDR3 is TGCGCCAGCAGCCTAAGCGGGGCCAGCACAGATACGCAGTATTTT. The chain combines TRBV4-1 with TRBJ2-3; TRBD2 aligns across 7 bases. The V segment lost 4 bases and the J segment 0 bases; nucleotides outside the gene matches: 4. The CDR3 is made up of 15 amino acids. Germline CDR1 reads MGHRA; CDR2 reads YSYEKL.

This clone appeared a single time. The CDR3 loop is CASSLARFWANYNSPLHF. DNA of the CDR3: TGTGCCAGCAGCTTAGCGAGGTTCTGGGCTAACTATAATTCACCCCTCCACTTT. This chain links TRBV7-6 with TRBJ1-6; D call uncertain. Germline V CDR1 and CDR2: SGHVS, FNYEAQ. Deletions cut 0 bases from V and 3 bases from J, with 15 bases between. The CDR3 loop spans 18 amino acids.

The CDR3 is CASSLGRWNTEAFF. The CDR3 bases are TGCGCCAGCAGCTTGGGGCGGTGGAACACTGAAGCTTTCTTT. J is TRBJ1-1 and V is TRBV5-1; D is uncertain. CDR3 length equals 14 residues. Trimming shortened V by 0 bases and J by 1 base, and 7 bases separated the two germline ends. The germline CDR1 and CDR2 sequences are SGHRS and YFSETQ.

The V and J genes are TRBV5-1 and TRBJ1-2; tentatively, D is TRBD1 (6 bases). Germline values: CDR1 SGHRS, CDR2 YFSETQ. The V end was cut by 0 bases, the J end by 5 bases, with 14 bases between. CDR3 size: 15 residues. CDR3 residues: CASSLEGGASYGYTF. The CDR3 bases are TGCGCCAGCAGCTTGGAAGGGGGGGCTTCGTATGGCTACACCTTC.

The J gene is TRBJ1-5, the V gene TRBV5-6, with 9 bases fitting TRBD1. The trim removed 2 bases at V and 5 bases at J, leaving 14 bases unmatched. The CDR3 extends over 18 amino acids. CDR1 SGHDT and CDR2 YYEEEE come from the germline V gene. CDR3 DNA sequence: TGTGCCAGCAGCTTCGGACAGGGGCGGGCGTATGTCCATCAGCCCCAGCATTTT. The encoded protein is CASSFGQGRAYVHQPQHF.

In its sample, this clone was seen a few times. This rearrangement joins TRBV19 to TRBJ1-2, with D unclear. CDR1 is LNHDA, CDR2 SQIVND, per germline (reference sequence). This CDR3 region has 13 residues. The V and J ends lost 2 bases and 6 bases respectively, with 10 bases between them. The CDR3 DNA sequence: TGTGCCAGTAGTATATCCCAAACCCATGGCTACACCTTC. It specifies CASSISQTHGYTF. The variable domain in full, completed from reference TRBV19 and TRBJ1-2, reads DGGITQSPKYLFRKEGQNVTLSCEQNLNHDAMYWYRQDPGQGLRLIYYSQIVNDFQKGDIAEGYSVSREKKESFPLTVTSAQKNPTAFYLCASSISQTHGYTFGSGTRLTVV.

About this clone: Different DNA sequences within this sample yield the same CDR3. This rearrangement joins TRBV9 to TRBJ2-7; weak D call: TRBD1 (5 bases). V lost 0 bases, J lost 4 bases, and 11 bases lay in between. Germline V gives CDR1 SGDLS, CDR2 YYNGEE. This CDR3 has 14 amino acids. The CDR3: CASSVGPGLYEQYF. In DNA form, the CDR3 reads TGTGCCAGCAGCGTAGGTCCAGGGCTGTACGAGCAGTACTTC. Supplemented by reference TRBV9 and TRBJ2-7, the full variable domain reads DSGVTQTPKHLITATGQRVTLRCSPRSGDLSVYWYQQSLDQGLQFLIQYYNGEERAKGNILERFSAQQFPDLHSELNLSSLELGDSALYFCASSVGPGLYEQYFGPGTRLTVT.

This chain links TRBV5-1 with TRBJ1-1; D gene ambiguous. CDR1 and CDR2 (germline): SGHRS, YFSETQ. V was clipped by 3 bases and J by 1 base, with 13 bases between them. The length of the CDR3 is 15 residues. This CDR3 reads CASSSATVGNTEAFF. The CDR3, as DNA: TGCGCCAGCAGCTCCGCGACGGTGGGGAACACTGAAGCTTTCTTT.

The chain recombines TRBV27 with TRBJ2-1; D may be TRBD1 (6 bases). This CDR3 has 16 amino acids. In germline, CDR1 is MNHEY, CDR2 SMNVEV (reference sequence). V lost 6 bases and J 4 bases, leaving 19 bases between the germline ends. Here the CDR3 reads CASSATGTTLYNEQFF. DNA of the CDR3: TGTGCCAGCAGCGCTACCGGGACAACACTTTACAATGAGCAGTTCTTC.

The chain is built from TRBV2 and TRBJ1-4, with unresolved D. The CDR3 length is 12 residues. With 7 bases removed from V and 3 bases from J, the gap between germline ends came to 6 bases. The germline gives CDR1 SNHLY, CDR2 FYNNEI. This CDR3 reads CASKLANEKLFF. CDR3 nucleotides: TGTGCCAGCAAGCTTGCTAATGAAAAACTGTTTTTT.

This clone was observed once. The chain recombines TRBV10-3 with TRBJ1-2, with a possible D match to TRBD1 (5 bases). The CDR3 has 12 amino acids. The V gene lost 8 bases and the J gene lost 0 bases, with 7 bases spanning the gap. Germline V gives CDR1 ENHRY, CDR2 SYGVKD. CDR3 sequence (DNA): TGTGCCATCGGGGGGACTAACTATGGCTACACCTTC. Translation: CAIGGTNYGYTF.

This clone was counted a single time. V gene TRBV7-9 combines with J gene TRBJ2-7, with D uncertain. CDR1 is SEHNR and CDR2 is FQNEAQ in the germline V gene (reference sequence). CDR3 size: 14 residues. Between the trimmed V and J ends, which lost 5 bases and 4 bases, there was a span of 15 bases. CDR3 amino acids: CASSPVGFAYEQYV. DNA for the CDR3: TGTGCCAGCAGCCCAGTGGGGTTTGCTTACGAGCAGTACGTC.

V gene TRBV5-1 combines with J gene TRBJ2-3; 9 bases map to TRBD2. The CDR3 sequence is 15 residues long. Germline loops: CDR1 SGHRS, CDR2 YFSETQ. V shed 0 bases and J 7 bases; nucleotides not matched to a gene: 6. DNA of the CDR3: TGCGCCAGCAGCTTGGACGGCGGGGGGGCCAATACGCAGTATTTT. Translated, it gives CASSLDGGGANTQYF.

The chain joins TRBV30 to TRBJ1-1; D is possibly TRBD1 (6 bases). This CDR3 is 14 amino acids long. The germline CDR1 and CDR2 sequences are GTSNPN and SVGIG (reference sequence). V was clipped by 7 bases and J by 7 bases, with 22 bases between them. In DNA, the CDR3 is TGTGCCTCCGCAAAACCTCAGGGGAGTGTTGAAGCTTTCTTT. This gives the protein CASAKPQGSVEAFF.

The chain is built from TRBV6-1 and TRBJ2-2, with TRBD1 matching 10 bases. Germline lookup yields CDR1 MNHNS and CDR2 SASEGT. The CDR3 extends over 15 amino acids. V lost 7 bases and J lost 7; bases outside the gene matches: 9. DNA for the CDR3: TGTGCCAGCAAGCGGCGACAGGGGGCTGACGGGGAGCTGTTTTTT. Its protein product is CASKRRQGADGELFF.

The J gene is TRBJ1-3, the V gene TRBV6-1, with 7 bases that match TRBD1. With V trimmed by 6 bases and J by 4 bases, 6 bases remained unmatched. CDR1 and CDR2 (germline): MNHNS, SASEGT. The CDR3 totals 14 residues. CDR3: CASRQQGTGNTIYF. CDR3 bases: TGTGCCAGCAGACAACAGGGGACAGGAAACACCATATATTTT.

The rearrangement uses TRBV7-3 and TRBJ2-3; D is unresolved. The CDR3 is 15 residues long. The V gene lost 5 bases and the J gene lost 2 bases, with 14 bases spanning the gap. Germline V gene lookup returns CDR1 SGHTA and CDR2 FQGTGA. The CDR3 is CASSANPQNTDTQYF. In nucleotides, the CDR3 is TGTGCCAGCAGCGCTAATCCGCAGAACACAGATACGCAGTATTTT.

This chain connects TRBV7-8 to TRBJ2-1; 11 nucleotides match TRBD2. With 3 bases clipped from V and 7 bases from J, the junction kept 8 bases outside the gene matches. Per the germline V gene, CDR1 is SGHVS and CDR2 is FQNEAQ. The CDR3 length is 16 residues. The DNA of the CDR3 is TGTGCCAGCAGCTTGAACGGGTTAGCGGGGGGGAATGAGCAGTTCTTC. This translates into CASSLNGLAGGNEQFF.

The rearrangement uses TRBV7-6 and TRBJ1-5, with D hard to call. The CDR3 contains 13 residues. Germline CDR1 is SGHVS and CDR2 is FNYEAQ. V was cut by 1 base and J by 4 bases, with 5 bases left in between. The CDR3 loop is CASSLVVNQPQHF. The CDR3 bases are TGTGCCAGCAGCTTAGTGGTGAATCAGCCCCAGCATTTT. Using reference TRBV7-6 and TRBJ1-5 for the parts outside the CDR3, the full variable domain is GAGVSQSPRYKVTKRGQDVALRCDPISGHVSLYWYRQALGQGPEFLTYFNYEAQQDKSGLPNDRFSAERPEGSISTLTIQRTEQRDSAMYRCASSLVVNQPQHFGDGTRLSIL.

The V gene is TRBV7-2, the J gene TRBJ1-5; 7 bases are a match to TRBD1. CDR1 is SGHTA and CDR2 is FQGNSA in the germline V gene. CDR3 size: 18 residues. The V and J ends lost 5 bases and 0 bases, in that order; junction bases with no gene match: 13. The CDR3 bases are TGTGCCAGCAGCCCGTCCTCTTGGGGACAGCTTAGCAATCAGCCCCAGCATTTT. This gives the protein CASSPSSWGQLSNQPQHF.

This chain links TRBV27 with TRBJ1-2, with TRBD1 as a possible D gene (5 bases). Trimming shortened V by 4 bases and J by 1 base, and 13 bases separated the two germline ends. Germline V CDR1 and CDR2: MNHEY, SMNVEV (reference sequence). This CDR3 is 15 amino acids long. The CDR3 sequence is CASSSTGTGNYGYTF. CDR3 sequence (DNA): TGTGCCAGCAGTTCTACCGGGACGGGTAACTATGGCTACACCTTC.